These T cell receptor beta chains were read from a single sample in a study of shared clonotypes between healthy human individuals. Repertoires were generated with immunoSEQ multiplex PCR, while TCRdb's copy carries only in-frame clones and drops some. This table holds 1.5 million to 2.5 million clones, about 95% found once. The sample consisted of naive CD8+ T cells sorted from blood. Receptors originate from a man between 18 and 35 years old in good health. The CDR3 runs from the conserved cysteine through the conserved F or W. The D gene is left open where the match is weak. For some rows the clone size is stated as once, few or many, or as a class when expanded; others skip it.

length: 15
V: TRBV6-5
D: .
size: .
J: TRBJ2-5
CDR3: CASSYSIVQRETQYF
DNA: TGTGCCAGCAGTTACTCGATTGTCCAAAGAGAGACCCAGTACTTC

length: 18
V: TRBV11-3
D: .
size: .
J: TRBJ1-2
CDR3: CASSQPTVPPGGYYGYTF
DNA: TGTGCCAGCAGCCAACCGACAGTCCCACCGGGGGGTTACTATGGCTACACCTTC

length: 12
V: TRBV6-5
D: .
size: .
J: TRBJ2-7
CDR3: CASSPTGYEQYF
DNA: TGTGCCAGCAGTCCCACGGGCTACGAGCAGTACTTC

length: 15
V: TRBV27
D: TRBD1
size: .
J: TRBJ2-7
CDR3: CASSPVGQGAGEQYF
DNA: TGTGCCAGCAGTCCCGTAGGACAGGGGGCGGGCGAGCAGTACTTC

length: 17
V: TRBV7-9
D: TRBD2
size: .
J: TRBJ2-5
CDR3: CASSPSWGLAGEETQYF
DNA: TGTGCCAGCAGCCCAAGCTGGGGACTAGCGGGAGAAGAGACCCAGTACTTC

length: 16
V: TRBV19
D: .
size: .
J: TRBJ2-2
CDR3: CASSLLWGANTGELFF
DNA: TGTGCCAGTAGCCTCCTGTGGGGGGCGAACACCGGGGAGCTGTTTTTT

length: 12
V: TRBV5-4
D: .
size: .
J: TRBJ1-5
CDR3: CASGEGGQPQHF
DNA: TGTGCCAGCGGAGAGGGGGGTCAGCCCCAGCATTTT

length: 12
V: TRBV5-4
D: .
size: .
J: TRBJ1-1
CDR3: CASRGPNTEAFF
DNA: TGTGCCAGCAGGGGACCGAACACTGAAGCTTTCTTT

length: 17
V: TRBV7-2
D: TRBD2
size: .
J: TRBJ2-2
CDR3: CASSLEVAGAGTGELFF
DNA: TGTGCCAGCAGCTTAGAGGTAGCGGGAGCGGGAACCGGGGAGCTGTTTTTT

length: 15
V: TRBV28
D: .
size: .
J: TRBJ1-1
CDR3: CASSSERITNTEAFF
DNA: TGTGCCAGCAGTTCTGAACGGATAACGAACACTGAAGCTTTCTTT

length: 14
V: TRBV2
D: .
size: .
J: TRBJ2-3
CDR3: CASRDDGQSDTQYF
DNA: TGTGCCAGCAGAGACGATGGACAGTCGGATACGCAGTATTTT

length: 14
V: TRBV5-1
D: .
size: .
J: TRBJ2-5
CDR3: CASSLVQAQETQYF
DNA: TGCGCCAGCAGCTTAGTACAGGCCCAAGAGACCCAGTACTTC

length: 15
V: TRBV6-1
D: .
size: .
J: TRBJ1-2
CDR3: CASRMGVAGREGYTF
DNA: TGTGCCAGCAGGATGGGAGTGGCAGGGAGGGAAGGCTACACCTTC

length: 13
V: TRBV2
D: TRBD1
size: .
J: TRBJ2-1
CDR3: CASTRTGVNEQFF
DNA: TGTGCCAGCACCCGGACAGGGGTAAATGAGCAGTTCTTC

length: 15
V: TRBV5-1
D: .
size: .
J: TRBJ2-7
CDR3: CASSFAGALTYEQYF
DNA: TGCGCCAGCAGCTTCGCAGGGGCTCTCACCTACGAGCAGTACTTC

length: 11
V: TRBV6-1
D: .
size: .
J: TRBJ1-5
CDR3: CASKGNQPQHF
DNA: TGTGCCAGCAAAGGGAATCAGCCCCAGCATTTT

length: 18
V: TRBV4-3
D: TRBD2
size: .
J: TRBJ2-3
CDR3: CASSQERTSGGSTDTQYF
DNA: TGCGCCAGCAGCCAAGAACGGACTAGCGGGGGAAGCACAGATACGCAGTATTTT

length: 14
V: TRBV28
D: .
size: .
J: TRBJ1-6
CDR3: CASSQDTVNSPLHF
DNA: TGTGCCAGCAGTCAAGACACGGTAAATTCACCCCTCCACTTT

length: 14
V: TRBV27
D: .
size: many
J: TRBJ1-1
CDR3: CASSLGGMNTEAFF
DNA: TGTGCCAGCAGCCTGGGTGGAATGAACACTGAAGCTTTCTTT

length: 13
V: TRBV30
D: .
size: .
J: TRBJ2-1
CDR3: CAWGLGSTEISLF
DNA: .

length: 13
V: TRBV5-8
D: .
size: .
J: TRBJ1-1
CDR3: CASSLVEYFEAFF
DNA: TGTGCCAGCAGCTTGGTGGAATATTTTGAAGCTTTCTTT

length: 14
V: TRBV7-9
D: .
size: .
J: TRBJ2-1
CDR3: CASSFEWKENEQFF
DNA: TGTGCCAGCAGCTTCGAGTGGAAGGAGAATGAGCAGTTCTTC

length: 15
V: TRBV7-9
D: .
size: .
J: TRBJ2-5
CDR3: CASSQLVGFEETQYF
DNA: TGTGCCAGCAGCCAATTGGTGGGGTTTGAAGAGACCCAGTACTTC

length: 13
V: TRBV28
D: .
size: .
J: TRBJ1-2
CDR3: CASRIHRTDGYTF
DNA: TGTGCCAGCAGAATACACAGGACGGATGGCTACACCTTC

length: 16
V: TRBV7-9
D: TRBD1
size: .
J: TRBJ2-7
CDR3: CASSPPIDRGAYEQYF
DNA: TGTGCCAGCAGCCCGCCAATCGACAGGGGAGCCTACGAGCAGTACTTC

length: 16
V: TRBV9
D: TRBD2
size: .
J: TRBJ2-5
CDR3: CASSVGASGGQETQYF
DNA: TGTGCCAGCAGCGTAGGGGCTAGCGGGGGCCAAGAGACCCAGTACTTC

length: 16
V: TRBV27
D: TRBD1
size: .
J: TRBJ1-5
CDR3: CASSPSQGAQGQPQHF
DNA: TGTGCCAGCAGTCCATCCCAGGGGGCGCAAGGTCAGCCCCAGCATTTT

length: 11
V: TRBV7-9
D: .
size: once
J: TRBJ2-5
CDR3: CASSSEETQYF
DNA: TGTGCCAGCAGCTCTGAAGAGACCCAGTACTTC

length: 15
V: TRBV7-9
D: .
size: .
J: TRBJ1-1
CDR3: CASSLRGQEGGEAFF
DNA: TGTGCCAGCAGCTTACGAGGTCAGGAGGGGGGTGAAGCTTTCTTT

length: 12
V: TRBV6-4
D: TRBD2
size: .
J: TRBJ2-2
CDR3: CADPGGTTPLIF
DNA: TGTGCAGACCCCGGGGGGACCACTCCGCTGATTTTT

length: 15
V: TRBV7-8
D: .
size: .
J: TRBJ2-7
CDR3: CASSFGPAPAYEQYF
DNA: TGTGCCAGCAGCTTCGGACCTGCGCCAGCCTACGAGCAGTACTTC

length: 16
V: TRBV27
D: .
size: .
J: TRBJ1-2
CDR3: CASSPSQGPTNYGYTF
DNA: TGTGCCAGCAGCCCATCACAGGGCCCTACTAACTATGGCTACACCTTC

length: 13
V: TRBV6-6
D: .
size: .
J: TRBJ2-7
CDR3: CASSAEGAYEQYF
DNA: TGTGCCAGCAGCGCGGAAGGGGCCTACGAGCAGTACTTC

length: 14
V: TRBV4-1
D: .
size: .
J: TRBJ1-1
CDR3: CASSHMGGLAEAFF
DNA: TGCGCCAGCAGCCACATGGGGGGACTTGCTGAAGCTTTCTTT

length: 14
V: TRBV4-1
D: TRBD1
size: .
J: TRBJ2-1
CDR3: CASSQEQGIEEQFF
DNA: TGCGCCAGCAGCCAAGAACAGGGGATTGAGGAGCAGTTCTTC

length: 15
V: TRBV7-6
D: TRBD2
size: .
J: TRBJ2-7
CDR3: CASSLEGTSSYEQYF
DNA: TGTGCCAGCAGCTTAGAGGGGACTAGCTCCTACGAGCAGTACTTC

length: 15
V: TRBV19
D: TRBD2
size: .
J: TRBJ2-7
CDR3: CASTPSGMTSYEQYF
DNA: TGTGCCAGTACCCCTAGCGGGATGACCTCCTACGAGCAGTACTTC

length: 14
V: TRBV13
D: .
size: .
J: TRBJ2-2
CDR3: CASSFRGDPGELFF
DNA: TGTGCCAGCAGCTTTCGCGGGGACCCCGGGGAGCTGTTTTTT

length: 13
V: TRBV7-9
D: .
size: .
J: TRBJ2-7
CDR3: CASSTDSSYEQYF
DNA: TGTGCCAGCAGCACGGACAGCTCCTACGAGCAGTACTTC

length: 16
V: TRBV7-9
D: .
size: .
J: TRBJ1-1
CDR3: CASSLPLQGSSTEAFF
DNA: TGTGCCAGCAGCTTACCTTTACAGGGTTCCTCCACTGAAGCTTTCTTT

length: 14
V: TRBV28
D: .
size: .
J: TRBJ2-2
CDR3: CASSFEGDTGELFF
DNA: TGTGCCAGCAGTTTCGAGGGGGACACCGGGGAGCTGTTTTTT

length: 16
V: TRBV4-1
D: .
size: .
J: TRBJ1-5
CDR3: CASSQEVGQSNQPQHF
DNA: TGCGCCAGCAGCCAAGAGGTTGGACAGAGCAATCAGCCCCAGCATTTT